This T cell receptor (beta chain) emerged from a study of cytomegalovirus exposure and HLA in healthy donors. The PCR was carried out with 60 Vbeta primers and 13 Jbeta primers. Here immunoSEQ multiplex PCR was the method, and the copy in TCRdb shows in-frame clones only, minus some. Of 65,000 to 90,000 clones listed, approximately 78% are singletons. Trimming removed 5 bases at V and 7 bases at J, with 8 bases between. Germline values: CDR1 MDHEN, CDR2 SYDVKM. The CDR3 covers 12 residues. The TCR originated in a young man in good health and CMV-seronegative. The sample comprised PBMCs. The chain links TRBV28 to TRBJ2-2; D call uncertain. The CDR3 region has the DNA TGTGCCAGCAGTCCCCGCTACGGGGAGCTGTTTTTT. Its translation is CASSPRYGELFF.